Listed here is a single T cell receptor beta chain. The CDR3 has 16 amino acids. Trimming removed 2 bases from V and 0 bases from J; junction bases left unmatched: 4. This entry is derived from a study of blood T cell repertoires in COVID-19. For the study at large: COVID-19 samples, acute and convalescent, were from the United States, Italy and Spain. The analysed material was cDNA or gDNA that came from T cells, B-cell-depleted T cells, or PBMCs.

Per the authors' pipeline: Using reference gene primer amplification, nucleated cell counts were estimated. Measured with immunoSEQ multiplex PCR; TCRdb has only the in-frame clones, and not every one. V, J and clone size are those of that table, while D and trimming were read from the DNA. The sample consists of approximately 110,000 clones, approximately 87% of them appearing once. The receptor's source is a woman between 55 and 75 years old with acute or convalescent COVID-19. The V call is TRBV6-7, the J call TRBJ1-5, with TRBD1 matching 7 bases. TRBV6-7 counts as an open reading frame of uncertain function. The sample taken for sequencing was peripheral blood. The CDR3 is CASSYRGGHSNQPQHF. DNA of the CDR3: TGTGCCAGCAGTTACAGAGGGGGCCATAGCAATCAGCCCCAGCATTTT.